The next 28 T cell receptor beta chains were all read from a single sample in a study of molecular identifiers for immune sequencing clone quantification. TCRdb re-derived calls from the PCR reads in MiXCR, one entry per CDR3 protein. The data contain about 86,000 distinct CDR3 sequences, nearly 25% of them singletons. Sample: naive CD8+ T cells from blood, with Jurkat cell RNA spiked in. The subset: FACS-sorted CD8+CD4-CCR7+CD45RA+ naive T cells. The receptors were gathered from a human donor in good health. Some libraries in this study had Jurkat cell RNA spiked in.

This clonotype came up a few times. The gene calls are TRBV7-2 and TRBJ1-1, with D tentatively TRBD1 (5 bases). The germline CDR1 and CDR2 sequences are SGHTA and FQGNSA. Trimming took off 5 bases at V and 2 bases at J, with 12 bases between the two ends. CDR3 length equals 14 residues. For the CDR3, the DNA is TGTGCCAGCAGCCTCGTCAGGGCTAACACTGAAGCTTTCTTT. Translated: CASSLVRANTEAFF.

The CDR3 spells CASSQGRRGSQPQHF. The CDR3 DNA reads TGTGCCAGCAGCCAGGGCCGAAGAGGAAGTCAGCCCCAGCATTTT. This rearrangement joins TRBV4-2 to TRBJ1-5; no definite D call. This CDR3 region has 15 residues. The germline V and J ends were trimmed by 3 bases and 6 bases, with 15 bases remaining between them. Germline values: CDR1 LGHNA, CDR2 YNFKEQ.

This clonotype was observed many times. V gene TRBV7-9 combines with J gene TRBJ2-3, with D tentatively TRBD1 (6 bases). CDR1 is SEHNR and CDR2 is FQNEAQ in the germline V gene (reference sequence). CDR3 length: 12 residues. V was cut by 8 bases and J by 0 bases, with 6 bases left in between. For the CDR3, the DNA is TGTGCCAGCGACAGGAGCACAGATACGCAGTATTTT. Residues: CASDRSTDTQYF.

This clonotype occurred many times. V is TRBV5-4 and J is TRBJ2-7; D is possibly TRBD1 (5 bases). Germline V lookup: CDR1 SGHNT, CDR2 YYREEE (reference sequence). The V end lost 6 bases, the J end lost 3 bases, and 16 bases lay between the germline ends. The CDR3 runs to 14 residues. The CDR3 DNA follows: TGTGCCAGCAAGCTTGGGCAGGGCAACTACGAGCAGTACTTC. Translation gives CASKLGQGNYEQYF. Full variable domain (rest looked up from reference TRBV5-4 and TRBJ2-7): ETGVTQSPTHLIKTRGQQVTLRCSSQSGHNTVSWYQQALGQGPQFIFQYYREEENGRGNFPPRFSGLQFPNYSSELNVNALELDDSALYLCASKLGQGNYEQYFGPGTRLTVT.

This clonotype was counted at least ten times. The gene calls are TRBV7-2 and TRBJ2-3; D is unclear. CDR1 is SGHTA, CDR2 FQGNSA, per germline. CDR3 size: 16 residues. V lost 4 bases and J 0 bases, leaving 14 bases between the germline ends. CDR3: CASSSISELSTDTQYF. The CDR3 DNA sequence: TGTGCCAGCAGCTCTATCTCTGAGCTTAGCACAGATACGCAGTATTTT.

CDR3 DNA: TGCAGTGCTAGAAACCCAGCGGGGGAAGCCCGCTCCTACAATGAGCAGTTCTTC. Residues: CSARNPAGEARSYNEQFF. The gene calls are TRBV20-1 and TRBJ2-1; 8 nucleotides line up with TRBD2. This CDR3 spans 18 amino acids. The germline V gene encodes CDR1 DFQATT and CDR2 SNEGSKA (reference sequence). With V trimmed by 2 bases and J by 0 bases, 12 bases remained unmatched.

As to this clonotype: At one end the junction does not follow the germline gene, possibly because of a read error. J is TRBJ2-4 and V is TRBV11-2; either TRBD1 or TRBD2 may fit D (6 bases each). The germline gives CDR1 SGHAT, CDR2 FQNNGV. The CDR3 length is 14 residues. The CDR3 spells CARRLPGGQNLQYF. Written as DNA, the CDR3 is TGTGCCCGCCGCTTGCCCGGGGGCCAAAACCTTCAGTACTTC.

This clonotype was detected ten times or more. The gene calls are TRBV30 and TRBJ2-3; no reliable D call. The ends were cut back, 2 bases at V and 6 bases at J, with 9 bases in the middle. This CDR3 comprises 12 residues. Germline V gene sequence: CDR1 GTSNPN, CDR2 SVGIG (reference sequence). Written as DNA, the CDR3 is TGTGCCTGGAGTTCACTTAGGGATACGCAGTATTTT. Amino acids: CAWSSLRDTQYF.

This clonotype was counted only a few times. This chain links TRBV6-2 or TRBV6-3 with TRBJ2-1; maybe TRBD1 (6 bases). CDR3 size: 13 residues. The germline V gene has CDR1 MNHEY and CDR2 SVGEGT. V lost 7 bases and J lost 4, with 11 bases in between. The CDR3 is CASTQGFYNEQFF. CDR3 nucleotide sequence: TGTGCCAGCACCCAGGGGTTTTACAATGAGCAGTTCTTC.

This clonotype was seen ten or more times. This sequence joins TRBV4-1 and TRBJ1-2; D might be TRBD1 (6 bases). V dropped 2 bases and J dropped 8 bases, with 18 bases sitting between them. The germline V gene encodes CDR1 MGHRA and CDR2 YSYEKL. CDR3 length equals 15 residues. Written as DNA, the CDR3 is TGCGCCAGCAGCCAAAAACAGGGTACATGGTACGGCTACACCTTC. It is translated as CASSQKQGTWYGYTF.

The gene calls are TRBV7-3 and TRBJ2-1, with D perhaps given as TRBD1 or TRBD2 (5 bases each). CDR1 and CDR2 from the germline V gene are SGHTA and FQGTGA. CDR3 length equals 16 residues. Deletions cut 10 bases from V and 0 bases from J, with 19 bases between. The CDR3 DNA reads TGTGCCACTCCACCCCGGGACCCGAGCTCCTACAATGAGCAGTTCTTC. It is translated as CATPPRDPSSYNEQFF.

This chain uses TRBV27 with TRBJ2-7; no clear D. Germline CDR1 reads MNHEY; CDR2 reads SMNVEV (reference sequence). V lost 5 bases and J 5 bases, leaving 22 bases between the germline ends. The CDR3 loop spans 16 amino acids. Written as DNA, the CDR3 is TGTGCCAGCAGTCTACGCGGACCGCTCACCCTCCACGAGCAGTACTTC. Translating gives CASSLRGPLTLHEQYF.

Worth noting for this clonotype: Given a much more abundant clone one base away, this may be a read error. V and J are TRBV29-1 and TRBJ2-1, with 11 bases fitting TRBD2. The CDR3 length is 15 residues. Germline V CDR1 and CDR2: SQVTM, ANQGSEA. The CDR3 DNA sequence: TGCAGCGTTAGTGGACTAGCGGGTCTTCTCAATGCGCAGTTCTTC. Amino acids: CSVSGLAGLLNAQFF.

In the case of this clonotype: A much larger clone differs from this one at a single base, so this may be a read error. The genes are TRBV6-5 and TRBJ2-1; TRBD2 matches at 13 bases. From germline, CDR1 is MNHEY and CDR2 SVGAGI. The CDR3 length is 14 residues. CDR3 sequence: CASTRTSGSNEQLF. The CDR3 DNA reads TGTGCCAGCACCCGGACTAGCGGGAGCAATGAGCAGCTCTTC.

This clonotype was seen at least ten times. V and J are TRBV7-9 and TRBJ1-1; 7 bases match TRBD1. The V gene's germline CDR1 is SEHNR and CDR2 FQNEAQ (reference sequence). The V gene end was trimmed by 5 bases and the J gene end by 6 bases; junction bases not matched to a gene: 9. CDR3 length equals 14 residues. The CDR3 here is CASSTRQGKAEAFF. CDR3 bases: TGTGCCAGCAGCACCCGACAGGGAAAGGCTGAAGCTTTCTTT.

This clonotype was seen ten or more times. CDR3 protein: CASSLGSVAHEAFF. DNA for the CDR3: TGTGCCAGCAGCTTAGGCTCGGTGGCCCATGAAGCTTTCTTT. This sequence joins TRBV7-6 and TRBJ1-1, with no clear D. Germline V gene sequence: CDR1 SGHVS, CDR2 FNYEAQ. The ends were cut back, 1 base at V and 7 bases at J, with 13 bases in the middle. The CDR3 extends over 14 amino acids.

Note on this clonotype: This may arise from a read error, as a much more abundant clone is one base away. The rearrangement joins TRBV7-2 to TRBJ2-4; D is unclear. The CDR3 is made up of 19 amino acids. Germline V gene lookup returns CDR1 SGHTA and CDR2 FQGNSA. This CDR3 is CASSLGGVRPTQAKNIQCF. DNA of the CDR3: TGTGCCAGCAGCTTAGGAGGAGTCAGACCGACTCAAGCCAAAAACATTCAGTGCTTC.

This sequence joins TRBV7-3 and TRBJ2-3, with a possible D match to TRBD2 (5 bases). V was pared by 3 bases and J by 4 bases, with 14 bases between. The CDR3 is made up of 15 amino acids. Germline V lookup: CDR1 SGHTA, CDR2 FQGTGA. CDR3 sequence (DNA): TGTGCCAGCAGCTTCCTACTAGTAGCCCCAGATACGCAGTATTTT. Its translation is CASSFLLVAPDTQYF.

This clonotype occurred many times. The V gene is TRBV29-1, the J gene TRBJ2-7; TRBD1 matches at 8 bases. V lost 4 bases and J lost 2; bases outside the gene matches: 10. Per germline, CDR1 SQVTM and CDR2 ANQGSEA. There are 15 residues in the CDR3. The CDR3 nucleotides read TGCAGCGTTGTACTGCAGGGACAGGTTACCTACGAGCAGTACTTC. Its translation: CSVVLQGQVTYEQYF.

Worth noting for this clonotype: Relative to the germline gene, one junction end is altered; a read error may explain this. V usage is TRBV4-3 and J usage is TRBJ1-2; TRBD1 agrees at 9 bases. This CDR3 comprises 15 residues. Germline loops: CDR1 LGHNA, CDR2 YSLEER. This chain's CDR3 is CASSQEQGAPIGFTF. The CDR3 nucleotides are TGCGCCAGCAGCCAAGAACAGGGGGCGCCTATTGGCTTCACCTTC.

The chain joins TRBV4-1 to TRBJ1-5; D gene ambiguous. The germline V gene has CDR1 MGHRA and CDR2 YSYEKL. CDR3 length equals 13 residues. Trimming removed 0 bases from V and 12 bases from J, with 12 bases in between. The CDR3 loop reads CASSQDQTRNQHF. In nucleotides, the CDR3 is TGCGCCAGCAGCCAAGATCAGACACGCAACCAGCATTTT.

This clonotype was counted many times. The J gene is TRBJ2-7, the V gene TRBV7-9, with D possibly being TRBD2 (6 bases). CDR3 length equals 12 residues. The V gene lost 6 bases and the J gene lost 6 bases, with 12 bases spanning the gap. Germline V gives CDR1 SEHNR, CDR2 FQNEAQ (reference sequence). The CDR3 is CASSFGGLEQYF. As DNA, the CDR3 is TGTGCCAGCAGTTTTGGAGGGCTCGAGCAGTACTTC. The full variable domain, completed using reference TRBV7-9 and TRBJ2-7, is DTGVSQNPRHKITKRGQNVTFRCDPISEHNRLYWYRQTLGQGPEFLTYFQNEAQLEKSRLLSDRFSAERPKGSFSTLEIQRTEQGDSAMYLCASSFGGLEQYFGPGTRLTVT.

This clonotype has a handful of counts. The CDR3 reads CASRSSGYYEQYF. The CDR3 DNA follows: TGTGCCAGTAGAAGTTCGGGGTACTACGAGCAGTACTTC. The chain uses TRBV19 and TRBJ2-7, with a weak D call TRBD2 (5 bases). The germline CDR1 and CDR2 sequences are LNHDA and SQIVND (reference sequence). This CDR3 has 13 residues. V shed 6 bases and J shed 3 bases, with 12 bases lying between them.

The chain's CDR3 is CASSYSDSTGELFF. The CDR3 DNA reads as TGTGCCAGCAGTTACTCGGACAGCACCGGGGAGCTGTTTTTT. The J gene is TRBJ2-2, the V gene TRBV6-2 or TRBV6-3, with D tentatively TRBD1 (6 bases). The germline V and J ends were trimmed by 0 bases and 4 bases, with 6 bases remaining between them. Germline V gene data show CDR1 as MNHEY and CDR2 as SVGEGT. This CDR3 is 14 amino acids long.

This clonotype appeared a few times. Here the CDR3 DNA reads TGTGCCAGCAGTTCCGGGACAGGACCTCAAGAGACCCAGTACTTC. This sequence encodes CASSSGTGPQETQYF. The V and J genes are TRBV27 and TRBJ2-5; 8 bases are shared with TRBD1. Per the germline V gene, CDR1 is MNHEY and CDR2 is SMNVEV (reference sequence). The CDR3 spans 15 residues. The V segment lost 4 bases and the J segment 2 bases; nucleotides outside the gene matches: 6.

The chain carries TRBV7-9 and TRBJ2-7; D is perhaps TRBD1 (6 bases). Deletions cut 5 bases from V and 3 bases from J, with 14 bases between. CDR1 SEHNR and CDR2 FQNEAQ come from the germline V gene (reference sequence). This CDR3 region has 14 residues. CDR3 sequence: CASSQSGQIYEQYF. The CDR3 DNA reads TGTGCCAGCAGCCAATCCGGACAGATCTACGAGCAGTACTTC.

The chain combines TRBV13 with TRBJ2-7; 7 bases map to TRBD1. Germline V gene lookup returns CDR1 PRHDT and CDR2 FYEKMQ (reference sequence). The CDR3 covers 14 residues. V lost 4 bases, J lost 8 bases, and 11 bases stayed unmatched. The DNA of the CDR3 is TGTGCCAGCAGCTCCGACAGGGTAATGGACAAGCAGTACTTC. It yields the protein CASSSDRVMDKQYF.

This chain uses TRBV14 with TRBJ2-7; possible D gene TRBD1, 6 bases. CDR3 length: 16 amino acids. From germline, CDR1 is SGHDN and CDR2 FVKESK. Trimming took 3 bases from V and 5 from J, leaving 20 bases between them. This chain's CDR3 is CASSHRFGAGVNEQYF. For the CDR3, the DNA is TGTGCCAGCAGCCATCGCTTTGGGGCAGGGGTTAACGAGCAGTACTTC.